This T cell receptor (beta chain) was observed in a study of OX40 agonist ivuxolimab in advanced cancers. CDR1 is MNHNS and CDR2 is SASEGT in the germline V gene. CDR3 size: 13 residues. V lost 1 base, J lost 11 bases, and 2 bases stayed unmatched. As regards this clone: Its antigen is unknown.

Findings and limits, study-wide: The antigen specificity of the peripheral T cells (those that were expanded) was not determined.

The protocol was immunoSEQ multiplex PCR, while the TCRdb copy is restricted to in-frame clones and leaves out a portion. There are around 71,000 clones in the sample; 86% occur only once, and roughly 1.1% lies in the top ten. The material was CD4+ or CD8+ T cells sorted from blood, obtained in a trial of the OX40 agonist ivuxolimab. The sequence derives from an adult with an advanced solid tumor such as melanoma, head and neck, liver or kidney cancer. The gene calls are TRBV6-1 and TRBJ1-4; 9 bases map to TRBD1. CDR3 protein: CASSEGGQGKLFF. Here the CDR3 DNA reads TGTGCCAGCAGTGAAGGGGGACAGGGTAAACTGTTTTTT.